Ten or more counts support the clone carrying this T cell receptor (beta chain). Its matching antigen is unknown. With 1 base removed from V and 5 bases from J, the gap between germline ends came to 11 bases. There are 14 residues in the CDR3. The germline CDR1 and CDR2 sequences are SGHTA and FQGNSA. These data come from a study of blood T cells in healthy people across ages. A second PCR, run for roughly 7 to 11 cycles, used a sample-barcoded 5' primer plus a J-beta primer mix. Unique molecular identifiers of 12 random nucleotides labeled each cDNA. TCRdb redid the calling of the 5' RACE reads with MiXCR, one entry per CDR3 protein. This table has hundreds of thousands of distinct CDR3 sequences, under 35% appearing once. Samples each yielded at least 6 micrograms of total RNA. Study-level findings and limits: Significant beta diversity loss was already apparent by age roughly 38, declining roughly linearly.

The sample consisted of blood. The clonotype was recovered from a woman over 75 in good health. The rearrangement joins TRBV7-2 to TRBJ2-5; weak D call: TRBD2 (6 bases). CDR3 nucleotide sequence: TGTGCCAGCAGCTTAGTCCCGGAGGGGGAGACCCAGTACTTC. This codes for CASSLVPEGETQYF.